This passage covers 20 T cell receptor beta chains from one sample sequenced in a study of T cell repertoires in ileal Crohn's disease. Profiling relied on immunoSEQ multiplex PCR, and the TCRdb table lists in-frame clones only, not all of them. This table holds 4,800 or so clones, 80% to 90% found once. Sequenced material: ileal tissue. All receptors come from an adult with Crohn's disease.

The DNA for the CDR3 is TGTGCCATCAGTGAGGGGACAGGGGGCCTTACTTTGAACACCGGGGAGCTGTTTTTT. It specifies CAISEGTGGLTLNTGELFF. This chain connects TRBV10-3 to TRBJ2-2; 12 nucleotides agree with TRBD1. V dropped 2 bases and J dropped 1; count of bases not matched to a gene: 8. Looked up from germline, CDR1 is ENHRY and CDR2 is SYGVKD. This CDR3 is built from 19 residues.

This clone was observed once. The chain joins TRBV5-1 to TRBJ2-5, with D perhaps TRBD1 (7 bases). Per the germline V gene, CDR1 is SGHRS and CDR2 is YFSETQ. The CDR3 covers 14 residues. Trimming removed 3 bases at V and 2 bases at J, with 11 bases between. The CDR3 DNA reads as TGCGCCAGCAGCTCACAGGGGAGGCAAGAGACCCAGTACTTC. Translated, it gives CASSSQGRQETQYF.

J is TRBJ1-4 and V is TRBV30; unclear D gene. The germline V gene has CDR1 GTSNPN and CDR2 SVGIG (reference sequence). This CDR3 is built from 13 residues. Trimming shortened V by 2 bases and J by 7 bases, and 11 bases separated the two germline ends. This CDR3 reads CAWSMGSIEKLFF. The CDR3 DNA reads as TGTGCCTGGAGTATGGGGAGTATTGAAAAACTGTTTTTT.

The chain couples TRBV4-1 to TRBJ2-7; maybe TRBD1 (5 bases). Germline CDR1 reads MGHRA; CDR2 reads YSYEKL. V dropped 1 base and J dropped 6 bases, with 13 bases sitting between them. The CDR3 spans 14 residues. The CDR3 loop is CASSQVEAQGEQYF. CDR3 DNA sequence: TGCGCCAGCAGCCAAGTAGAGGCCCAGGGCGAGCAGTACTTC.

This clone has only one observation. The J gene is TRBJ1-2, the V gene TRBV20-1; D might be TRBD1 (5 bases). CDR3 length equals 11 residues. Germline assignment: CDR1 DFQATT and CDR2 SNEGSKA (reference sequence). Trimming shortened V by 5 bases and J by 5 bases, and 9 bases separated the two germline ends. CDR3 bases: TGCAGTGCTGAAAGGGGTTATGGCTACACCTTC. Encoded protein: CSAERGYGYTF.

The CDR3: CASILSYRETGQPQHF. The CDR3 DNA reads TGTGCCAGTATCCTTTCTTACAGGGAAACGGGCCAGCCCCAGCATTTT. The gene calls are TRBV19 and TRBJ1-5; D is perhaps TRBD1 (6 bases). Germline CDR1 reads LNHDA; CDR2 reads SQIVND (reference sequence). Trimming took 7 bases from V and 7 from J, leaving 23 bases between them. The CDR3 sequence is 16 residues long. Full variable domain (missing parts from reference TRBV19 and TRBJ1-5): DGGITQSPKYLFRKEGQNVTLSCEQNLNHDAMYWYRQDPGQGLRLIYYSQIVNDFQKGDIAEGYSVSREKKESFPLTVTSAQKNPTAFYLCASILSYRETGQPQHFGDGTRLSIL.

The chain has TRBV30 and TRBJ1-2; 9 bases line up with TRBD1. The CDR3 is made up of 14 amino acids. Germline CDR1 and CDR2: GTSNPN and SVGIG (reference sequence). J gave up 6 bases and V 1 base, and 6 bases lay outside the gene matches. CDR3 sequence: CAWSAGTGGDGYTF. The CDR3 DNA reads as TGTGCCTGGAGTGCCGGTACAGGGGGCGATGGCTACACCTTC.

This sequence joins TRBV7-6 and TRBJ2-7, with D unresolved. V dropped 5 bases and J dropped 0 bases, with 17 bases sitting between them. This CDR3 spans 16 amino acids. Germline values: CDR1 SGHVS, CDR2 FNYEAQ. The CDR3 bases are TGTGCCAGCAGCCCTGGCTACAGTTCAAGCTCCTACGAGCAGTACTTC. Its translation: CASSPGYSSSSYEQYF.

The J gene is TRBJ2-3, the V gene TRBV7-9; weak D call: TRBD1 (6 bases). Germline V lookup: CDR1 SEHNR, CDR2 FQNEAQ (reference sequence). The CDR3 contains 13 residues. V lost 4 bases, J lost 4 bases, and 9 bases lay in between. The CDR3 nucleotides read TGTGCCAGCAGCTCTACAGGGCCAGATACGCAGTATTTT. Its protein product is CASSSTGPDTQYF.

The chain is built from TRBV10-3 and TRBJ2-1; 9 nucleotides align to TRBD1. Per the germline V gene, CDR1 is ENHRY and CDR2 is SYGVKD. V shed 6 bases and J 7 bases; nucleotides not matched to a gene: 7. This CDR3 has 14 amino acids. The CDR3 is CAIRGDRERNEQFF. The CDR3, as DNA: TGTGCCATCAGAGGGGACAGGGAGAGAAATGAGCAGTTCTTC.

The chain links TRBV29-1 to TRBJ2-3, with D possibly TRBD2 on 6 matching bases. The length of the CDR3 is 12 residues. The germline CDR1 and CDR2 sequences are SQVTM and ANQGSEA. V was trimmed by 4 bases and J by 6 bases, leaving 11 bases between them. Here the CDR3 reads CSVGGVDDTQYF. Written as DNA, the CDR3 is TGCAGCGTTGGGGGGGTTGACGATACGCAGTATTTT.

The rearrangement links TRBV12-5 to TRBJ1-1; D is uncertain. There are 13 residues in the CDR3. The germline V and J ends were trimmed by 2 bases and 4 bases, with 8 bases remaining between them. The V gene's germline CDR1 is LGHNT and CDR2 FRNRAP. The CDR3 loop is CASGLPGSTEAFF. The CDR3 DNA reads TGTGCTAGTGGTTTGCCCGGGAGCACTGAAGCTTTCTTT.

This chain links TRBV19 with TRBJ1-3; 7 nucleotides match TRBD1. The CDR3 consists of 19 residues. Per germline, CDR1 LNHDA and CDR2 SQIVND (reference sequence). The junction had 17 bases not matched to a gene; V was cut back by 6 bases and J by 0 bases. CDR3: CASSFILTGLIPSGNTIYF. CDR3 bases: TGTGCCAGTAGCTTCATTCTGACAGGGCTTATCCCCTCTGGAAACACCATATATTTT. Using reference TRBV19 and TRBJ1-3 for the parts outside the CDR3, the full variable domain is DGGITQSPKYLFRKEGQNVTLSCEQNLNHDAMYWYRQDPGQGLRLIYYSQIVNDFQKGDIAEGYSVSREKKESFPLTVTSAQKNPTAFYLCASSFILTGLIPSGNTIYFGEGSWLTVV.

This chain connects TRBV10-3 to TRBJ2-1, with D uncertain. The V end lost 5 bases, the J end lost 4 bases, and 3 bases lay between the germline ends. This CDR3 comprises 11 residues. The V gene's germline CDR1 is ENHRY and CDR2 SYGVKD. For the CDR3, the DNA is TGTGCCATCAGTTCTTACAATGAGCAGTTCTTC. This translates into CAISSYNEQFF.

The chain carries TRBV10-3 and TRBJ1-5, with TRBD1 matching over 9 bases. This CDR3 contains 16 residues. The J segment lost 5 bases and the V segment lost 3 bases, leaving 8 bases of the junction unmatched. Germline V gene lookup returns CDR1 ENHRY and CDR2 SYGVKD. CDR3 amino acids: CAISDKDRGFDQPQHF. The DNA of the CDR3 is TGTGCCATCAGTGACAAGGACAGGGGCTTCGATCAGCCCCAGCATTTT.

The V and J genes are TRBV7-2 and TRBJ1-1; TRBD1 matches at 8 bases. This CDR3 contains 14 residues. Germline loops: CDR1 SGHTA, CDR2 FQGNSA. V shed 6 bases and J 7 bases; nucleotides not matched to a gene: 10. The DNA of the CDR3 is TGTGCCAGCAGTAACAGGGGGTTATCGGTTGAAGCTTTCTTT. As protein: CASSNRGLSVEAFF. Drawing the rest from reference TRBV7-2 and TRBJ1-1, the complete variable domain is GAGVSQSPSNKVTEKGKDVELRCDPISGHTALYWYRQSLGQGLEFLIYFQGNSAPDKSGLPSDRFSAERTGGSVSTLTIQRTQQEDSAVYLCASSNRGLSVEAFFGQGTRLTVV.

This clone occurred a few times. The chain employs TRBV6-5 and TRBJ1-3; D call uncertain. Germline V gene data show CDR1 as MNHEY and CDR2 as SVGAGI. V dropped 8 bases and J dropped 0 bases, with 2 bases sitting between them. The CDR3 has 11 amino acids. The CDR3 here is CASHSGNTIYF. DNA of the CDR3: TGTGCCAGCCACTCTGGAAACACCATATATTTT.

The chain couples TRBV4-1 to TRBJ1-1; maybe TRBD1 (6 bases). This CDR3 comprises 16 residues. Germline V gives CDR1 MGHRA, CDR2 YSYEKL. V lost 1 base to trimming and J lost 2 bases, with 14 bases between them. The CDR3 reads CASSQVTGTSNTEAFF. Here the CDR3 DNA reads TGCGCCAGCAGCCAAGTTACAGGGACCTCCAACACTGAAGCTTTCTTT.

This chain's CDR3 is CAWSRRDGANVLTF. The CDR3 nucleotides are TGTGCCTGGAGTAGGAGGGATGGGGCCAACGTCCTGACTTTC. This rearrangement joins TRBV30 to TRBJ2-6, with D perhaps matching TRBD2 (6 bases). Germline V gives CDR1 GTSNPN, CDR2 SVGIG (reference sequence). Trimming pared 2 bases from V and 3 bases from J, leaving 8 bases between. The CDR3 covers 14 residues.

The chain recombines TRBV10-2 with TRBJ2-3, with D possibly matching TRBD1 (6 bases). Per germline, CDR1 WSHSY and CDR2 SAAADI. Between the trimmed V and J ends, which lost 3 bases and 6 bases, there was a span of 19 bases. The CDR3 is 16 amino acids. This chain's CDR3 is CASSDPTGTRPDTQYF. The CDR3 DNA reads as TGCGCCAGCAGTGACCCTACAGGGACCCGCCCGGATACGCAGTATTTT.